The 5 T cell receptor beta chains below were found in one sample sequenced in a study of blood T cell repertoires in COVID-19. The assay was immunoSEQ multiplex PCR, and TCRdb's table has in-frame clones only and misses some. The sample holds 100,000 to 150,000 clones; 80% to 90% are singletons and the top ten take almost 30%. Input material: peripheral blood. All receptors come from a woman in her 70s with acute or convalescent COVID-19.

The J gene is TRBJ1-2, the V gene TRBV5-5; 7 bases line up with TRBD1. Germline assignment: CDR1 SGHKS and CDR2 YYEKEE (reference sequence). The CDR3 contains 16 residues. V lost 0 bases to trimming and J lost 5 bases; unmatched junction nucleotides: 10. The CDR3 DNA reads as TGTGCCAGCAGCTTGGCCGAGGAGGGGGCCGGATATGGCTACACCTTC. Encoded protein: CASSLAEEGAGYGYTF. Looking up the rest from reference TRBV5-5 and TRBJ1-2 gives the full variable domain: DAGVTQSPTHLIKTRGQQVTLRCSPISGHKSVSWYQQVLGQGPQFIFQYYEKEERGRGNFPDRFSARQFPNYSSELNVNALLLGDSALYLCASSLAEEGAGYGYTFGSGTRLTVV.

The rearrangement joins TRBV18 to TRBJ1-1; the D is unclear. This CDR3 contains 13 residues. V was shortened by 3 bases and J by 0 bases, with 5 bases between the two germline ends. The germline CDR1 and CDR2 sequences are KGHSH and LQKENI. CDR3 loop: CASSPPMNTEAFF. The CDR3 DNA reads as TGTGCCAGCTCACCTCCTATGAACACTGAAGCTTTCTTT.

The rearrangement uses TRBV5-1 and TRBJ1-5; unclear D gene. CDR1 and CDR2 from the germline V gene are SGHRS and YFSETQ. With 0 bases removed from V and 3 bases from J, the gap between germline ends came to 10 bases. This CDR3 spans 15 amino acids. The CDR3 here is CASSLAGIPNQPQHF. In DNA form, the CDR3 reads TGCGCCAGCAGCTTGGCGGGGATCCCCAATCAGCCCCAGCATTTT. Based on the CDR3 plus reference TRBV5-1 and TRBJ1-5, the full variable domain is KAGVTQTPRYLIKTRGQQVTLSCSPISGHRSVSWYQQTPGQGLQFLFEYFSETQRNKGNFPGRFSGRQFSNSRSEMNVSTLELGDSALYLCASSLAGIPNQPQHFGDGTRLSIL.

The chain recombines TRBV19 with TRBJ1-1, with D tentatively TRBD1 (5 bases). V was clipped by 7 bases and J by 1 base, with 10 bases between them. In germline, CDR1 is LNHDA, CDR2 SQIVND (reference sequence). The CDR3 runs 13 residues. The CDR3 DNA reads TGTGCCAGTACCGCCACAGGGAACACTGAAGCTTTCTTT. This codes for CASTATGNTEAFF.

V usage is TRBV14 and J usage is TRBJ2-7, with a tentative D call TRBD1 (5 bases). Germline V gives CDR1 SGHDN, CDR2 FVKESK. This CDR3 has 14 residues. Trimming pared 0 bases from V and 4 bases from J, leaving 10 bases between. The CDR3 spells CASSQDRAEYEQYF. CDR3 bases: TGTGCCAGCAGCCAAGACAGGGCCGAATACGAGCAGTACTTC.